Below are 30 T cell receptor beta chains sequenced from a single sample in a study of T cell repertoires in cytomegalovirus infection. MiXCR was run by TCRdb on the reads, yielding one entry per CDR3 protein. This repertoire shows about 490,000 distinct CDR3 sequences, more than 15% found once; its top ten account for roughly a quarter. Input material: CD8+ T cells from PBMCs. The receptors shown here come from a human donor in good health (CMV status not recorded). Some clones in this sample may be carry-over from other donors' samples.

This clonotype has only a few counts. The chain joins TRBV4-1 to TRBJ2-1; TRBD1 might be the D (5 bases). The germline gives CDR1 MGHRA, CDR2 YSYEKL. The CDR3 covers 16 residues. V lost 3 bases and J 0 bases, leaving 12 bases between the germline ends. The CDR3 sequence: CASSHPDSLSYNEQFF. The CDR3 DNA reads TGCGCCAGCAGCCATCCCGACAGCCTCTCCTACAATGAGCAGTTCTTC.

This clonotype came up many times. The chain recombines TRBV29-1 with TRBJ1-3, with 10 bases that match TRBD1. The germline gives CDR1 SQVTM, CDR2 ANQGSEA. The CDR3 is made up of 14 amino acids. Unmatched junction bases numbered 4, after V lost 6 bases and J lost 2 bases. This CDR3 is CSVGQGETGNTIYF. The CDR3, as DNA: TGCAGCGTCGGACAGGGGGAGACTGGAAACACCATATATTTT.

This clonotype was counted at least ten times. In nucleotides, the CDR3 is TGTGCCAGCAGCAACCGGGACAGGGCCTACGAGCAGTACTTC. Translating gives CASSNRDRAYEQYF. The chain joins TRBV7-9 to TRBJ2-7; 9 nucleotides match TRBD1. Germline CDR1 and CDR2: SEHNR and FQNEAQ (reference sequence). The CDR3 consists of 14 residues. The V segment lost 5 bases and the J segment 2 bases; nucleotides outside the gene matches: 4.

The rearrangement links TRBV6-6 to TRBJ1-1; D might be TRBD1 (5 bases). Per the germline V gene, CDR1 is MNHNY and CDR2 is SVGAGI (reference sequence). There are 12 residues in the CDR3. Trimming stripped 7 bases from V and 8 bases from J, with 14 bases between. DNA for the CDR3: TGTGCCAGCATCACGGGGCCCCGGGAAGCTTTCTTT. Its translation: CASITGPREAFF.

The chain recombines TRBV6-2 or TRBV6-3 with TRBJ2-3, with D maybe TRBD2 (7 bases). Germline V CDR1 and CDR2: MNHEY, SVGEGT. V lost 2 bases to trimming and J lost 2 bases, with 11 bases between them. This CDR3 has 15 residues. The CDR3 DNA sequence: TGTGCCAGCAGTTACCTCGGGGGGCTCACAGATACGCAGTATTTT. Translating gives CASSYLGGLTDTQYF.

This clonotype was counted between two and nine times. This chain links TRBV28 with TRBJ2-7; 9 nucleotides match TRBD1. J gave up 3 bases and V 5 bases, and 8 bases lay outside the gene matches. The CDR3 runs to 15 residues. Germline CDR1 reads MDHEN; CDR2 reads SYDVKM. The chain's CDR3 is CASSPSPDRGYEQYF. CDR3 DNA: TGTGCCAGCAGTCCCTCTCCGGACAGGGGCTACGAGCAGTACTTC.

This clonotype was picked up many times. The V gene is TRBV4-1, the J gene TRBJ1-5, with D tentatively TRBD1 (5 bases). The CDR3 has 14 residues. V was shortened by 3 bases and J by 2 bases, with 8 bases between the two germline ends. Germline CDR1 is MGHRA and CDR2 is YSYEKL. CDR3 nucleotide sequence: TGCGCCAGCAGCCATGTAGGGGGCAATCAGCCCCAGCATTTT. Translation gives CASSHVGGNQPQHF.

The chain links TRBV27 to TRBJ2-7; D possibly corresponds to TRBD1 (6 bases). CDR3 length equals 12 residues. Trimming cost V 7 bases and J 3 bases, with 10 bases left between them. Germline V gene lookup returns CDR1 MNHEY and CDR2 SMNVEV (reference sequence). CDR3 nucleotides: TGTGCCAGCACAGGGGACGACTACGAGCAGTACTTC. This sequence encodes CASTGDDYEQYF.

This clonotype was seen a few times. This chain joins TRBV5-4 and TRBJ1-5; D perhaps matches TRBD1 (5 bases). Per the germline V gene, CDR1 is SGHNT and CDR2 is YYREEE (reference sequence). The CDR3 is 15 residues long. Trimming took 4 bases from V and 2 from J, leaving 13 bases between them. The chain's CDR3 is CASSDSSGGNQPQHF. The CDR3 DNA reads TGTGCCAGCAGCGACAGCTCCGGTGGCAATCAGCCCCAGCATTTT.

V is TRBV15 and J is TRBJ2-5, with D maybe TRBD2 (6 bases). The germline V and J ends were trimmed by 0 bases and 5 bases, with 13 bases remaining between them. Germline CDR1 LNHNV, CDR2 YYDKDF (reference sequence). This CDR3 is 15 amino acids long. Here the CDR3 DNA reads TGTGCCACCAGCAGAGATAGGGGACTTACCGAGACCCAGTACTTC. It specifies CATSRDRGLTETQYF.

The J gene is TRBJ1-1, the V gene TRBV27; D is ambiguous. CDR3 size: 15 residues. V was trimmed by 5 bases and J by 6 bases, leaving 19 bases between them. Germline CDR1 and CDR2: MNHEY and SMNVEV (reference sequence). The CDR3 is CASSPIRSSPSEAFF. The DNA of the CDR3 is TGTGCCAGCAGTCCCATCCGATCCTCGCCCTCTGAAGCTTTCTTT.

This clonotype was observed at least ten times. J is TRBJ1-1 and V is TRBV6-1, with 9 bases that match TRBD1. V lost 6 bases to trimming and J lost 1 base; unmatched junction nucleotides: 9. Germline CDR1 is MNHNS and CDR2 is SASEGT. CDR3 length: 16 residues. For the CDR3, the DNA is TGTGCCAGCAGGCCGGACAGGGGACTTGGGAACACTGAAGCTTTCTTT. Translated, it gives CASRPDRGLGNTEAFF.

This chain uses TRBV5-4 with TRBJ2-6; D is undetermined. Germline CDR1 and CDR2: SGHNT and YYREEE (reference sequence). V lost 0 bases, J lost 4 bases, and 8 bases lay in between. The CDR3 runs 15 residues. DNA for the CDR3: TGTGCCAGCAGCTTGGACCTCGGGGGGGCCAACGTCCTGACTTTC. This gives the protein CASSLDLGGANVLTF.

At least ten counts were recorded for this clonotype. This chain links TRBV7-3 with TRBJ2-3; 9 bases align to TRBD2. Germline V gene sequence: CDR1 SGHTA, CDR2 FQGTGA. CDR3 size: 16 residues. With 5 bases clipped from V and 4 bases from J, the junction kept 10 bases outside the gene matches. The CDR3 DNA is TGTGCCAGCAGCGCCGTAGCGGGAGCTAGCGCAGATACGCAGTATTTT. It yields the protein CASSAVAGASADTQYF.

In this sample, this clonotype turned up many times. The rearrangement joins TRBV7-6 to TRBJ2-1; TRBD2 matches 8 bases. Germline V lookup: CDR1 SGHVS, CDR2 FNYEAQ. This CDR3 has 17 residues. After removal of 5 bases from V and 0 bases from J, the junction contained 9 bases not matched to a gene. The CDR3 spells CASSTGGDRSSYNEQFF. Written as DNA, the CDR3 is TGTGCCAGCAGCACGGGGGGGGATAGGAGCTCCTACAATGAGCAGTTCTTC.

This rearrangement joins TRBV10-3 to TRBJ2-7; TRBD2 agrees at 9 bases. The V gene's germline CDR1 is ENHRY and CDR2 SYGVKD. The CDR3 covers 20 residues. The J segment lost 5 bases and the V segment lost 3 bases, leaving 23 bases of the junction unmatched. The CDR3 region is CAISEGSAGGLPLLPHEQYF. CDR3 nucleotide sequence: TGTGCCATCAGTGAAGGAAGCGCGGGAGGGCTCCCCCTCCTCCCCCACGAGCAGTACTTC.

In its sample, this clonotype was seen many times. The chain combines TRBV7-6 with TRBJ2-5, with a possible D match to TRBD2 (6 bases). The CDR3 sequence is 20 residues long. V gave up 4 bases and J gave up 4 bases, with 31 bases separating them. Germline V lookup: CDR1 SGHVS, CDR2 FNYEAQ. The CDR3 sequence is CASSSNRGESWVELVETQYF. CDR3 coding DNA: TGTGCCAGCAGCTCCAATCGCGGGGAATCATGGGTAGAACTTGTAGAGACCCAGTACTTC.

The V and J genes are TRBV6-8 and TRBJ1-6; D not certain. The CDR3 has 13 amino acids. Trimming took 3 bases from V and 10 from J, leaving 10 bases between them. CDR1 is MNHGY, CDR2 SAAAGT, per germline. Here the CDR3 reads CASSYEGGSPLHF. CDR3 coding DNA: TGTGCCAGCAGTTATGAGGGAGGATCACCCCTCCACTTT.

This clonotype was seen repeatedly, ten times or more. The chain links TRBV6-5 to TRBJ1-1, with 7 bases matching TRBD1. The CDR3 contains 15 residues. V lost 0 bases and J lost 5; bases outside the gene matches: 6. CDR1 and CDR2 from the germline V gene are MNHEY and SVGAGI. CDR3: CASSYSEGARTEAFF. The CDR3 region has the DNA TGTGCCAGCAGTTACTCGGAGGGGGCGCGTACTGAAGCTTTCTTT.

Worth noting for this clonotype: A read error is possible here, since a much larger clone lies one base away. CDR3 DNA: TGTGCCAGCAGTTACTCGGGACTAGCGGGAGGCGGCGCCTACAATGAGCAGTTCTTC. This encodes CASSYSGLAGGGAYNEQFF. The chain couples TRBV6-8 to TRBJ2-1, with 15 bases matching TRBD2. There are 19 residues in the CDR3. CDR1 is MNHGY, CDR2 SAAAGT, per germline. J was trimmed by 2 bases and V by 0 bases; bases with no gene match: 5.

The sample holds a few counts of this clonotype. This chain connects TRBV9 to TRBJ1-2; D gene unclear. Germline CDR1 SGDLS, CDR2 YYNGEE. The CDR3 is 16 amino acids. With 3 bases removed from V and 2 bases from J, the gap between germline ends came to 17 bases. The CDR3 loop is CASSGRAAPPNYGYTF. DNA for the CDR3: TGTGCCAGCAGCGGGCGTGCGGCCCCTCCCAACTATGGCTACACCTTC.

This clonotype was observed a handful of times. The V and J genes are TRBV29-1 and TRBJ1-1; D uncertain. Germline V gene lookup returns CDR1 SQVTM and CDR2 ANQGSEA. Between the trimmed V and J ends, which lost 0 bases and 0 bases, there was a span of 5 bases. The CDR3 totals 13 residues. The CDR3 protein is CSVEDGLNTEAFF. CDR3 DNA: TGCAGCGTTGAAGATGGGCTGAACACTGAAGCTTTCTTT. Supplemented by reference TRBV29-1 and TRBJ1-1, the full variable domain reads SAVISQKPSRDICQRGTSLTIQCQVDSQVTMMFWYRQQPGQSLTLIATANQGSEATYESGFVIDKFPISRPNLTFSTLTVSNMSPEDSSIYLCSVEDGLNTEAFFGQGTRLTVV.

This clonotype was seen many times. The CDR3 reads CASRGIRTGGFNTGELFF. Written as DNA, the CDR3 is TGTGCCAGCAGGGGGATCCGAACAGGGGGCTTCAACACCGGGGAGCTGTTTTTT. V gene TRBV6-2 or TRBV6-3 combines with J gene TRBJ2-2; 9 positions match TRBD1. V trimming: 6 bases; J trimming: 2 bases; junction bases outside the gene matches: 13. Per germline, CDR1 MNHEY and CDR2 SVGEGT. CDR3 length: 18 amino acids.

This clonotype was detected only a few times. J is TRBJ2-3 and V is TRBV20-1; the D gene is possibly TRBD1 (6 bases). The CDR3 has 11 residues. Per the germline V gene, CDR1 is DFQATT and CDR2 is SNEGSKA (reference sequence). Trimming pared 6 bases from V and 13 bases from J, leaving 17 bases between. Here the CDR3 DNA reads TGCAGTGCCACAGGGTTAGGGTTTAAGTATTTT. It specifies CSATGLGFKYF.

This clonotype was observed a few times. The genes are TRBV24-1 and TRBJ2-1; TRBD2 is a possible D gene (6 bases). CDR3 length: 15 residues. V shed 3 bases and J shed 8 bases, with 16 bases lying between them. The germline CDR1 and CDR2 sequences are KGHDR and SFDVKD. Here the CDR3 reads CATSDGGALNDEQFF. DNA for the CDR3: TGTGCCACCAGTGATGGCGGGGCCCTAAACGATGAGCAGTTCTTC.

This clonotype has only a few counts. This CDR3 is CASSLGGLEEELGYGYTF. The CDR3 bases are TGTGCCAGCAGCTTGGGGGGCTTAGAGGAAGAGCTTGGGTATGGCTACACCTTC. The rearrangement joins TRBV5-6 to TRBJ1-2; D is perhaps TRBD1 (5 bases). V was cut by 0 bases and J by 5 bases, with 23 bases left in between. The CDR3 is 18 amino acids. From germline, CDR1 is SGHDT and CDR2 YYEEEE.

This clonotype was detected only a few times. The V call is TRBV10-3, the J call TRBJ2-7; 11 bases align to TRBD2. CDR1 and CDR2 (germline): ENHRY, SYGVKD. This CDR3 comprises 13 residues. J lost 3 bases, V lost 8 bases, and 3 bases had no gene match. CDR3 loop: CAIATSGDYEQYF. In nucleotides, the CDR3 is TGTGCCATCGCGACTAGCGGGGACTACGAGCAGTACTTC.

The rearrangement joins TRBV19 to TRBJ2-7; either TRBD1 or TRBD2 may supply D (5 bases each). This CDR3 is built from 13 residues. Trimming took 8 bases from V and 0 from J, leaving 11 bases between them. The germline CDR1 and CDR2 sequences are LNHDA and SQIVND (reference sequence). This CDR3 is CASGRDASYEQYF. In DNA form, the CDR3 reads TGTGCCAGTGGCCGGGACGCCTCCTACGAGCAGTACTTC.

This clonotype came up many times. J is TRBJ1-1 and V is TRBV5-1; TRBD1 is a possible D gene (6 bases). CDR1 is SGHRS and CDR2 is YFSETQ in the germline V gene. CDR3 length equals 14 residues. V gave up 4 bases and J gave up 4 bases, with 14 bases separating them. Here the CDR3 DNA reads TGCGCCAGCAGCGAAACAGGGTCGGGCACTGAAGCTTTCTTT. It encodes CASSETGSGTEAFF.

This clonotype has at least ten counts. The chain recombines TRBV7-8 with TRBJ2-3; D uncertain. Per germline, CDR1 SGHVS and CDR2 FQNEAQ. The ends were cut back, 5 bases at V and 1 base at J, with 10 bases in the middle. The CDR3 spans 14 residues. CDR3 nucleotide sequence: TGTGCCAGCAGCGCTCAGACGGGCACAGATACGCAGTATTTT. Amino acids: CASSAQTGTDTQYF.